These 11 T cell receptor beta chains were sequenced from one sample in a study of shared clonotypes between healthy human individuals (dated by TCRdb to 2018 to 2021). The library was generated by the immunoSEQ multiplex PCR assay. TCRdb re-hosts the immuneACCESS table, in-frame sequences only. Its copies lack some clones; in the studies checked, an unresolved V gene accounts for under half of them, and the cause for the rest is not known. This sample has over a million clones in its table, and about three quarters of those were observed once. About 1.5% of the sample lies in the top ten. The sequencing input was memory CD4+ T cells sorted from blood. The cell subset or site label corresponds to: CD45RA-negative fraction. These receptors all come from a man aged 18 to 35 in good health.

V and J are TRBV5-8 and TRBJ2-3; perhaps D is TRBD1 or TRBD2 (6 bases each). The V gene's germline CDR1 is SGHTS and CDR2 YDEGEE. The germline V and J ends were trimmed by 4 bases and 4 bases, with 16 bases remaining between them. CDR3 size: 15 residues. Here the CDR3 reads CASSLTGASSDTQYF. In nucleotides, the CDR3 is TGTGCCAGCAGCCTGACGGGGGCATCGTCAGATACGCAGTATTTT.

This clone was counted once. V usage is TRBV5-5 and J usage is TRBJ1-5; D remains ambiguous. Germline V CDR1 and CDR2: SGHKS, YYEKEE (reference sequence). The ends were cut back, 2 bases at V and 0 bases at J, with 6 bases in the middle. The CDR3 totals 14 residues. This CDR3 is CASSFTDSNQPQHF. In DNA form, the CDR3 reads TGTGCCAGCAGCTTTACAGATAGCAATCAGCCCCAGCATTTT.

V and J are TRBV30 and TRBJ2-6; D is unresolved. V shed 0 bases and J shed 13 bases, with 13 bases lying between them. The CDR3 is made up of 13 amino acids. Germline V gene sequence: CDR1 GTSNPN, CDR2 SVGIG (reference sequence). CDR3 sequence (DNA): TGTGCCTGGAGTGTACCCCCCCCTTTGGTCCTGACTTTC. Translating gives CAWSVPPPLVLTF.

This rearrangement joins TRBV10-3 to TRBJ2-5; TRBD1 matches at 9 bases. CDR3 length: 14 amino acids. V lost 6 bases, J lost 11 bases, and 13 bases stayed unmatched. The germline gives CDR1 ENHRY, CDR2 SYGVKD. The CDR3 region has the DNA TGTGCCATCAGCCCCCCGGACAGGGGAGGTGAGCAGTACTTC. It encodes CAISPPDRGGEQYF.

This rearrangement joins TRBV7-9 to TRBJ1-1; D unresolved. CDR1 SEHNR and CDR2 FQNEAQ come from the germline V gene (reference sequence). The CDR3 runs to 13 residues. The ends were cut back, 3 bases at V and 5 bases at J, with 10 bases in the middle. The CDR3 sequence: CASSLPHGTEAFF. For the CDR3, the DNA is TGTGCCAGCAGCTTGCCCCATGGGACTGAAGCTTTCTTT.

This chain joins TRBV11-2 and TRBJ1-2; possibly TRBD1 for D (5 bases). Germline CDR1 reads SGHAT; CDR2 reads FQNNGV. This CDR3 spans 18 amino acids. V was pared by 1 base and J by 1 base, with 19 bases between. The CDR3 nucleotides are TGTGCCAGCAGCTTAGTCTCTGGCAGGGCGCGTGGTAACTATGGCTACACCTTC. Its translation is CASSLVSGRARGNYGYTF. Using reference TRBV11-2 and TRBJ1-2 for the parts outside the CDR3, the full variable domain is EAGVAQSPRYKIIEKRQSVAFWCNPISGHATLYWYQQILGQGPKLLIQFQNNGVVDDSQLPKDRFSAERLKGVDSTLKIQPAKLEDSAVYLCASSLVSGRARGNYGYTFGSGTRLTVV.

This chain joins TRBV30 and TRBJ2-5; 7 nucleotides agree with TRBD2. This CDR3 comprises 16 residues. J lost 7 bases, V lost 2 bases, and 16 bases had no gene match. In germline, CDR1 is GTSNPN, CDR2 SVGIG (reference sequence). The chain's CDR3 is CAWSLRRAGSGGTQYF. Written as DNA, the CDR3 is TGTGCCTGGAGTCTTCGTCGGGCCGGATCGGGGGGGACCCAGTACTTC.

This clone was seen only a few times. The V and J genes are TRBV27 and TRBJ1-6; 8 positions match TRBD1. The CDR3 spans 16 residues. Germline V gives CDR1 MNHEY, CDR2 SMNVEV (reference sequence). J was trimmed by 6 bases and V by 0 bases; bases with no gene match: 4. CDR3 sequence (DNA): TGTGCCAGCAGTTTATCGGCCAGGGGGCTTAATTCACCCCTCCACTTT. It codes for CASSLSARGLNSPLHF.

The gene calls are TRBV7-8 and TRBJ1-1; the match to TRBD1 covers 7 bases. The CDR3 has 13 residues. With 5 bases clipped from V and 5 bases from J, the junction kept 5 bases outside the gene matches. CDR1 and CDR2 (germline): SGHVS, FQNEAQ. This CDR3 is CASSPRGKTEAFF. The DNA for the CDR3 is TGTGCCAGCAGCCCCAGGGGGAAAACTGAAGCTTTCTTT.

CDR3 nucleotides: TGCGCCAGCAGCTTTTCAGGGGGAAACTATGGCTACACCTTC. This codes for CASSFSGGNYGYTF. This chain uses TRBV5-1 with TRBJ1-2, with 7 bases fitting TRBD1. The CDR3 length is 14 residues. The germline V gene encodes CDR1 SGHRS and CDR2 YFSETQ. V lost 2 bases to trimming and J lost 2 bases; unmatched junction nucleotides: 3.

CDR3 region: CASSSSGTRTYEQYF. CDR3 DNA: TGCGCCAGCAGCTCATCCGGGACGAGGACCTACGAGCAGTACTTC. The chain recombines TRBV5-1 with TRBJ2-7; D may match TRBD1 or TRBD2 (5 bases each). The ends were cut back, 3 bases at V and 2 bases at J, with 15 bases in the middle. In germline, CDR1 is SGHRS, CDR2 YFSETQ. This CDR3 has 15 residues.